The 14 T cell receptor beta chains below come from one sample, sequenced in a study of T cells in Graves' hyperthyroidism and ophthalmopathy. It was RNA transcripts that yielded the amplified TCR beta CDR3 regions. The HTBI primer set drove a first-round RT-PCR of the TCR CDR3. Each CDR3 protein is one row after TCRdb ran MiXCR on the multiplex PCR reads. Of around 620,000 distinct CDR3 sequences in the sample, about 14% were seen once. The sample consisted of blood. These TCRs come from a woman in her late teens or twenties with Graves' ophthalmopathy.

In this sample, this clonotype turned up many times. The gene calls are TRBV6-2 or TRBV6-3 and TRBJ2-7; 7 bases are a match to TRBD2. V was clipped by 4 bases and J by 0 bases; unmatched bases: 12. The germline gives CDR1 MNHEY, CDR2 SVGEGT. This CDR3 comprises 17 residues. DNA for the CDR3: TGTGCCAGCAGTTTCGAACTGGGCCTAGCGGTCTCCTACGAGCAGTACTTC. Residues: CASSFELGLAVSYEQYF.

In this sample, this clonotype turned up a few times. CDR3 coding DNA: TGTGCCAGCAGTTTGACTTGGGACGGGGAGCTGTTTTTT. Translating gives CASSLTWDGELFF. The chain links TRBV27 to TRBJ2-2; D remains unclear. The germline V gene encodes CDR1 MNHEY and CDR2 SMNVEV (reference sequence). The germline V and J ends were trimmed by 3 bases and 7 bases, with 9 bases remaining between them. CDR3 size: 13 residues.

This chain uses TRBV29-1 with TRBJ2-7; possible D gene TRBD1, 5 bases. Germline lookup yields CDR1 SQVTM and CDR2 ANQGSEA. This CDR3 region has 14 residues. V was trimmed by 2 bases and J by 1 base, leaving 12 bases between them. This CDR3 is CSVELTDESYEQYF. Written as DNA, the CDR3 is TGCAGCGTTGAACTGACAGATGAATCCTACGAGCAGTACTTC.

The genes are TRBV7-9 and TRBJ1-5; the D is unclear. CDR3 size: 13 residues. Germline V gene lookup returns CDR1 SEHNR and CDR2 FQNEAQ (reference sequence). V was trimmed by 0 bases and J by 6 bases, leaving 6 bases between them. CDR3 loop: CASSLALRQPQHF. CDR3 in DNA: TGTGCCAGCAGCTTAGCGCTTCGTCAGCCCCAGCATTTT.

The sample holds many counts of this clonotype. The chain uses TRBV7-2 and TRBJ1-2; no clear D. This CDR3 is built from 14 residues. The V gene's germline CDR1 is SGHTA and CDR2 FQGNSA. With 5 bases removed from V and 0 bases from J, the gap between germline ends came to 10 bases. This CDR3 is CASSGSTANYGYTF. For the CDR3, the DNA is TGTGCCAGCAGCGGATCCACCGCTAACTATGGCTACACCTTC.

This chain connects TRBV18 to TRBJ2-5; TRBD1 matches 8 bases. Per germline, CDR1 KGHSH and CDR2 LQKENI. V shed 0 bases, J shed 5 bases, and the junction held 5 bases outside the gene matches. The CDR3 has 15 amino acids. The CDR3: CASSPPWTGKETQYF. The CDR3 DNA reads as TGTGCCAGCTCACCACCCTGGACAGGGAAGGAGACCCAGTACTTC. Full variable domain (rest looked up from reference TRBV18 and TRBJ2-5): NAGVMQNPRHLVRRRGQEARLRCSPMKGHSHVYWYRQLPEEGLKFMVYLQKENIIDESGMPKERFSAEFPKEGPSILRIQQVVRGDSAAYFCASSPPWTGKETQYFGPGTRLLVL.

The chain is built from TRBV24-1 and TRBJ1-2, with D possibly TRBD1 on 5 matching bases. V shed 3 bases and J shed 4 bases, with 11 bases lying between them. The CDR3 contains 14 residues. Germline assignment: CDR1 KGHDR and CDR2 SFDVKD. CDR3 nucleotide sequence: TGTGCCACCAGTGATAATCAGGGTGGCTATGGCTACACCTTC. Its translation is CATSDNQGGYGYTF.

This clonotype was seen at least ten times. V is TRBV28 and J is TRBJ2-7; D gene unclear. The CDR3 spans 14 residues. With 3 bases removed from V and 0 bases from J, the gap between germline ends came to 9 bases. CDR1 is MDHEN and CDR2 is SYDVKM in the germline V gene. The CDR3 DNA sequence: TGTGCCAGCAGTTTGGGTTTTAGCTCCTACGAGCAGTACTTC. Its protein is CASSLGFSSYEQYF.

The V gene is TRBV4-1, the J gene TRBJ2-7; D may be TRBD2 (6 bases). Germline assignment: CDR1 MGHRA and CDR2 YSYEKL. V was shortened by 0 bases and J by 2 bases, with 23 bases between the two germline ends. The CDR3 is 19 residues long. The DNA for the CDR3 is TGCGCCAGCAGCCAAGACCCGGGAGAGGGGAATGTCCCACCCTACGAGCAGTACTTC. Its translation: CASSQDPGEGNVPPYEQYF.

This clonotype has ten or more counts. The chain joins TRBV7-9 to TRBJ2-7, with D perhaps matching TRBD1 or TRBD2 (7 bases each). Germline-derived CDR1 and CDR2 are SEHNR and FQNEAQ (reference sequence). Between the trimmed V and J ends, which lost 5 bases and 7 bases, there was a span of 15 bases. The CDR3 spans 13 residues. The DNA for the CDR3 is TGTGCCAGCAGCAATCAGGGGGAGGGGGAGCAGTACTTC. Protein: CASSNQGEGEQYF.

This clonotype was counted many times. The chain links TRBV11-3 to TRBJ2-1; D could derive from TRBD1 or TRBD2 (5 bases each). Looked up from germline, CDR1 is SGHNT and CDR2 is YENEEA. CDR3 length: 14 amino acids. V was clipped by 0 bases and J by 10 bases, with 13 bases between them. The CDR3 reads CASSLDSGTHEQFF. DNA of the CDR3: TGTGCCAGCAGCTTAGATTCGGGGACCCACGAGCAGTTCTTC.

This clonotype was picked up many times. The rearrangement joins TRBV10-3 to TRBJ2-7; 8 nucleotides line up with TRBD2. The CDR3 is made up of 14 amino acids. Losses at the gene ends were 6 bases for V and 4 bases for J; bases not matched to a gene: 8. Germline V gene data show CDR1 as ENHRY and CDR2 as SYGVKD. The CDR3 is CAISEPSGPYEQYF. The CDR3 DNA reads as TGTGCCATCAGCGAACCTAGCGGGCCATACGAGCAGTACTTC.

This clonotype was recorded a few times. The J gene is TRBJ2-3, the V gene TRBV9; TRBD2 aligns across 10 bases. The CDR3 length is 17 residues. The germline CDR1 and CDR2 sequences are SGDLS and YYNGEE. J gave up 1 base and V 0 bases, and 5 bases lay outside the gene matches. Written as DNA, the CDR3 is TGTGCCAGCAGCGTAGGGGCTAGCGGGAGCGGCACAGATACGCAGTATTTT. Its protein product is CASSVGASGSGTDTQYF.

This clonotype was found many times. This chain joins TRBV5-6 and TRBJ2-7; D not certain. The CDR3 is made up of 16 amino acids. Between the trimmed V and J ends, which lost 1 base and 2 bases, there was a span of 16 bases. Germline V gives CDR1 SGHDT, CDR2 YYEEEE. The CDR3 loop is CASSLLGSQPPYEQYF. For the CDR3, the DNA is TGTGCCAGCAGCTTGTTGGGCAGCCAGCCCCCCTACGAGCAGTACTTC. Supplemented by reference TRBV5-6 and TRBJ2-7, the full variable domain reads DAGVTQSPTHLIKTRGQQVTLRCSPKSGHDTVSWYQQALGQGPQFIFQYYEEEERQRGNFPDRFSGHQFPNYSSELNVNALLLGDSALYLCASSLLGSQPPYEQYFGPGTRLTVT.